This T cell receptor beta chain came from a study of CXCR3-negative and CXCR3-positive naive CD8 T cells (dated by TCRdb to between 2018 and 2021). About the investigation overall: In total, approximately 140 million TRB reads were obtained, or roughly 1.5 +/- 0.3 million reads per library. Diversity and physicochemical repertoire analyses covered around 10 donors pooled from two independent experiments. TRBV-TRBJ cluster analysis included naive subsets from a handful of donors and memory cells from 3 donors. Study-level results and caveats: Similar TRBV-TRBJ usage was shown by naive CXCR3-negative and CXCR3-positive cells from the same donor, whereas distinct patterns were shown by memory cells. Both naive subsets had comparably high repertoire diversity, while memory CD8+ T cells had much lower repertoire diversity. Because surface CD5, which has been linked to self-reactivity in mice, was comparable between naive subsets, TCR interaction strength was also inferred from TRB CDR3 physicochemical properties. Freshly isolated PBMCs were used for most assays because CXCR3 expression partially decreased after cryopreservation.

Each CD8+ T cell subset was flow-sorted in triplicate, with roughly 330,000 cells per subset placed directly into RLT lysis buffer. Peripheral blood mononuclear cells were isolated from buffy coats using standard density gradient centrifugation. Total RNA was extracted from sorted cells using an RNeasy Mini Kit. The reads were generated on a NextSeq 550. The Human TCR Profiling Kit (MiLaboratory) was used to prepare UMI-labeled 5' RACE TRB cDNA libraries. cDNA synthesis used the entire amount of extracted RNA, and PCR amplification then used the entire amount of cDNA produced. Libraries were prepared in parallel using an identical number of PCR cycles. The original pipeline was this. About 50,000 +/- 9,200 unique UMI-labeled TRB cDNA molecules per library were extracted with MIGEC and MiXCR, with at least two reads per UMI required. On average, approximately 40,000 +/- 10,000 functional in-frame TRB CDR3 nucleotide clonotypes lacking stop codons were found per library. After each sample was downsampled to 5000 UMI-labeled TRB molecules, VDJtools was used to calculate diversity metrics such as normalized Shannon-Wiener and Chao1. For the central five CDR3 residues, VDJtools calculated physicochemical properties weighted by clonotype size, namely interaction energy, strength, volume and Kidera factor 4. After TCRdb reprocessed the reads, each CDR3 protein sequence was kept as one row, without DNA. Here the V and J calls rest on TCRdb's processing, not on the authors' analysis. The sample's clone listing holds around 40,000 distinct CDR3 sequences. The ten top clones hold roughly 15% of the sample.

Counted from cysteine to phenylalanine, this CDR3 has 15 amino acids. No DNA is recorded. The germline V gene supplies CDR1 MRHNA and CDR2 SNTAGT. On this clonotype: It has no known antigen specificity.

Sequencing was done on a sample of memory CD8+ T cells from blood. In light of the paper, this sample's cell subset or site label describes: conventional CD8+ memory T cells (TMEM), sorted as controls. Recombination joined TRBV6-4 with TRBJ2-1; the TCRdb call, TRBD2, lacks DNA for checking. This sequence originates from a human donor in good health. Some clones in this sample may be carry-over from other donors' samples. The CDR3 sequence is CASGEETSGVDEQFF.